Below are 21 T cell receptor beta chains sequenced from a single sample in a study of T-cell memory formation after mild COVID-19. TCRdb fed the 5' RACE reads into MiXCR, producing one record per CDR3 protein. The profile covers 350,000 to 400,000 distinct CDR3 sequences, with over 20% appearing a single time and around 12% taken by the ten largest. Sequenced sample: PBMCs or a T cell subset sorted from them (not recorded which). Every receptor here comes from an adult woman who had mild COVID-19 (a few samples of this study predate the infection). Cell type and time point are not known.

V is TRBV7-2 and J is TRBJ2-1; 8 bases are shared with TRBD2. After removal of 5 bases from V and 7 bases from J, the junction contained 7 bases not matched to a gene. Germline V lookup: CDR1 SGHTA, CDR2 FQGNSA. CDR3 length: 14 residues. The CDR3 nucleotides are TGTGCCAGCAGCCCCGGGGGGGCATTGAATGAGCAGTTCTTC. It translates to CASSPGGALNEQFF.

At least ten counts were recorded for this clonotype. V and J are TRBV24-1 and TRBJ2-1, with 10 positions matching TRBD1. Germline-derived CDR1 and CDR2 are KGHDR and SFDVKD. Losses at the gene ends were 0 bases for V and 7 bases for J; bases not matched to a gene: 5. CDR3 size: 16 residues. The CDR3 protein is CATSDLRDRGTNEQFF. Written as DNA, the CDR3 is TGTGCCACCAGTGATTTGCGGGACAGGGGCACTAATGAGCAGTTCTTC.

V usage is TRBV12-3 or TRBV12-4 and J usage is TRBJ1-5; 7 bases map to TRBD1. The V and J ends lost 5 bases and 6 bases, in that order; junction bases with no gene match: 25. The CDR3 covers 20 residues. CDR3 nucleotide sequence: TGTGCCAGCAGTCTTAGGGGGCCTCCCAATCCGACAGGTACGGTTCAGCCCCAGCATTTT. It translates to CASSLRGPPNPTGTVQPQHF.

The gene calls are TRBV24-1 and TRBJ2-2; the D gene is possibly TRBD1 (7 bases). The CDR3 consists of 14 residues. The V end lost 10 bases, the J end lost 3 bases, and 14 bases lay between the germline ends. Germline V CDR1 and CDR2: KGHDR, SFDVKD. The CDR3 is CATRRGLDTGELFF. DNA for the CDR3: TGTGCCACGAGGAGGGGGCTGGACACCGGGGAGCTGTTTTTT.

The rearrangement links TRBV5-6 to TRBJ2-5, with D perhaps TRBD1 (5 bases). V lost 4 bases and J 8 bases, leaving 27 bases between the germline ends. This CDR3 region has 17 residues. CDR1 is SGHDT, CDR2 YYEEEE, per germline. The CDR3 reads CASSPPADTLSPDTQYF. Here the CDR3 DNA reads TGTGCCAGCAGCCCCCCCGCGGACACCTTATCGCCAGATACCCAGTACTTC. The variable domain in full, with the rest retrieved from reference TRBV5-6 and TRBJ2-5, is DAGVTQSPTHLIKTRGQQVTLRCSPKSGHDTVSWYQQALGQGPQFIFQYYEEEERQRGNFPDRFSGHQFPNYSSELNVNALLLGDSALYLCASSPPADTLSPDTQYFGPGTRLLVL.

The sample holds a few counts of this clonotype. The chain couples TRBV30 to TRBJ2-7; 10 positions agree with TRBD2. Germline-derived CDR1 and CDR2 are GTSNPN and SVGIG (reference sequence). The CDR3 extends over 14 amino acids. With V trimmed by 7 bases and J by 3 bases, 9 bases remained unmatched. CDR3 DNA sequence: TGTGCCTTAAACTTAATAGCGGGAGGCTACGAGCAGTACTTC. It codes for CALNLIAGGYEQYF.

The chain is built from TRBV29-1 and TRBJ1-2; D uncertain. Germline CDR1 reads SQVTM; CDR2 reads ANQGSEA. V shed 1 base and J shed 8 bases, with 14 bases lying between them. The CDR3 extends over 13 amino acids. CDR3 in amino acids: CSVEGSLGLGYTF. CDR3 nucleotide sequence: TGCAGCGTTGAAGGGAGTCTGGGCCTGGGCTACACCTTC.

The genes are TRBV5-1 and TRBJ2-3; TRBD1 aligns across 7 bases. J was trimmed by 3 bases and V by 0 bases; bases with no gene match: 7. The CDR3 is 16 residues long. In germline, CDR1 is SGHRS, CDR2 YFSETQ. The CDR3 is CASSLVGGTATDTQYF. The CDR3 DNA reads TGCGCCAGCAGCTTGGTCGGTGGGACAGCGACAGATACGCAGTATTTT.

V is TRBV19 and J is TRBJ2-1, with 7 bases aligning to TRBD2. The CDR3 covers 13 residues. The germline V gene encodes CDR1 LNHDA and CDR2 SQIVND (reference sequence). V lost 6 bases to trimming and J lost 8 bases; unmatched junction nucleotides: 7. The chain's CDR3 is CASRSSGRDEQFF. CDR3 nucleotides: TGTGCCAGTAGATCTTCGGGGAGGGATGAGCAGTTCTTC.

The chain joins TRBV6-9 to TRBJ2-3; D call uncertain. The V end was cut by 5 bases, the J end by 6 bases, with 15 bases between. CDR1 MNHGY and CDR2 SVAAGI come from the germline V gene. The CDR3 length is 14 residues. The CDR3 sequence is CASSLRAQADTQYF. The DNA for the CDR3 is TGTGCCAGCAGTCTCCGGGCCCAGGCGGATACGCAGTATTTT.

In this sample, this clonotype turned up a few times. The J gene is TRBJ1-4, the V gene TRBV20-1; unclear D gene. Germline V gene data show CDR1 as DFQATT and CDR2 as SNEGSKA (reference sequence). V gave up 0 bases and J gave up 12 bases, with 17 bases separating them. CDR3 length equals 14 residues. CDR3 in DNA: TGCAGTGCTAGAGATCTTAAGGGTGGGCAGCAACTGTTTTTT. Encoded protein: CSARDLKGGQQLFF.

The chain recombines TRBV23-1 with TRBJ2-1; a possible D gene is TRBD2 (6 bases). TRBV23-1 is known as an ORF, though its function is uncertain. V was clipped by 2 bases and J by 5 bases, with 13 bases between them. CDR3 size: 15 residues. In DNA, the CDR3 is TGCGCCAGCAGTCAAAGCACTAGCTGGAACAATGAGCAGTTCTTC. The encoded protein is CASSQSTSWNNEQFF.

This clonotype occurred a few times. This chain uses TRBV15 with TRBJ1-1; D remains unclear. Germline V gene sequence: CDR1 LNHNV, CDR2 YYDKDF (reference sequence). V lost 0 bases, J lost 8 bases, and 10 bases lay in between. CDR3 size: 13 residues. The CDR3 bases are TGTGCCACCAGCAGAGATAGGAGGCCAGAAGCTTTCTTT. Protein sequence: CATSRDRRPEAFF.

The CDR3 DNA follows: TGCAGTGCTTTTTTGCTAGCGGGGGCCCGCTACGAGCAGTACTTC. Translation gives CSAFLLAGARYEQYF. This sequence joins TRBV20-1 and TRBJ2-7; 10 nucleotides agree with TRBD2. This CDR3 is built from 15 residues. The V gene's germline CDR1 is DFQATT and CDR2 SNEGSKA (reference sequence). The V and J ends lost 5 bases and 3 bases, in that order; junction bases with no gene match: 10.

This clonotype was seen a few times. The chain is built from TRBV12-3 or TRBV12-4 and TRBJ1-2, with D possibly being TRBD1 (6 bases). CDR3 length: 16 residues. V gave up 3 bases and J gave up 0 bases, with 14 bases separating them. In DNA, the CDR3 is TGTGCCAGCAGTTTCGTCACAGGGAAACCTAACTATGGCTACACCTTC. It encodes CASSFVTGKPNYGYTF.

This sequence joins TRBV6-6 and TRBJ2-5; D not resolved. Trimming stripped 0 bases from V and 2 bases from J, with 1 base between. Germline-derived CDR1 and CDR2 are MNHNY and SVGAGI (reference sequence). The CDR3 is made up of 12 amino acids. This CDR3 reads CASSYSQETQYF. In DNA form, the CDR3 reads TGTGCCAGCAGTTACTCTCAAGAGACCCAGTACTTC.

As DNA, the CDR3 is TGTGCCAGCAGCTTGAAGCGGGAGTGGGTGAATGAGCAGTTCTTC. Protein sequence: CASSLKREWVNEQFF. V is TRBV7-8 and J is TRBJ2-1; 8 bases line up with TRBD2. Germline-derived CDR1 and CDR2 are SGHVS and FQNEAQ. The CDR3 covers 15 residues. V shed 3 bases, J shed 7 bases, and the junction held 8 bases outside the gene matches.

There are a few counts of this clonotype. V usage is TRBV5-4 and J usage is TRBJ2-5; 7 nucleotides agree with TRBD2. There are 14 residues in the CDR3. The germline CDR1 and CDR2 sequences are SGHNT and YYREEE (reference sequence). Trimming took 2 bases from V and 4 from J; bases not matched to a gene: 5. CDR3 in amino acids: CASSFGLVVETQYF. The CDR3 coding sequence is TGTGCCAGCAGCTTCGGACTAGTTGTAGAGACCCAGTACTTC.

The chain has TRBV29-1 and TRBJ1-3; the D is unclear. The germline CDR1 and CDR2 sequences are SQVTM and ANQGSEA. CDR3 length: 12 residues. V lost 5 bases and J 3 bases, leaving 8 bases between the germline ends. This chain's CDR3 is CSVMSFGNTIYF. The CDR3 nucleotides are TGCAGCGTTATGTCCTTTGGAAACACCATATATTTT.

This chain uses TRBV10-3 with TRBJ1-2; D is uncertain. V gave up 0 bases and J gave up 2 bases, with 7 bases separating them. The CDR3 extends over 14 amino acids. Germline CDR1 reads ENHRY; CDR2 reads SYGVKD. The CDR3 is CAISESLGNYGYTF. The CDR3 nucleotides read TGTGCCATCAGTGAGTCCCTGGGAAACTATGGCTACACCTTC.

The chain is built from TRBV24-1 and TRBJ2-5; D may match TRBD1 or TRBD2 (5 bases each). The germline CDR1 and CDR2 sequences are KGHDR and SFDVKD. The CDR3 runs 13 residues. V was pared by 4 bases and J by 6 bases, with 11 bases between. The CDR3 here is CATSDARGQTQYF. DNA for the CDR3: TGTGCCACCAGTGACGCCCGGGGACAGACCCAGTACTTC.